A selection of T cell receptor beta chains follows, all from one sample in a study of cytotoxic CD8 clonotypes in ibrutinib-treated CLL. TCRdb's table, derived via immunoSEQ multiplex PCR, lists solely in-frame clones and lacks some. In the table there are 200,000 to 250,000 clones, around 70% of which are singletons. Source: PBMCs, taken after 24 months of ibrutinib treatment. The receptors come from a human donor with chronic lymphocytic leukemia. CDR3s include the opening cysteine and the closing phenylalanine or tryptophan. The D gene is left open where the match is weak. The listing skips clone size in some rows; elsewhere it reads once, few, many or a size class.

v_gene	len	j_gene	d_gene	abundance	CDR3nt	CDR3aa
TRBV27	14	TRBJ2-2	TRBD1	.	TGTGCCAGCAGACCAGGGGGCCCTCCCGGGGAGCTGTTTTTT	CASRPGGPPGELFF
TRBV6-5	12	TRBJ2-7	.	once	TGTGCCAGCAGTTACGCGGGCTACGAGCAGTACTTC	CASSYAGYEQYF
TRBV15	15	TRBJ2-2	TRBD2	once	TGTGCCACCAGCAGAGTGGACGGGGGGACCGGGGAGCTGTTTTTT	CATSRVDGGTGELFF
TRBV11-2	15	TRBJ2-7	.	.	TGTGCCAGCAGCTTAGAAACGGGGGTTTCCTACGAGCAGTACTTC	CASSLETGVSYEQYF
TRBV5-1	13	TRBJ1-2	.	few	TGCGCCAGCGGAGTGGACAGCTACGATGCCTACACCTTC	CASGVDSYDAYTF
TRBV11-3	15	TRBJ2-2	.	few	TGTGCCAGCACTTCTCTCGAGAGGAACACCGGGGAGCTGTTTTTT	CASTSLERNTGELFF
TRBV19	14	TRBJ1-1	.	.	TGTGCCAGTAGTATAGATGTATGGAGGACTGAAGCTTTCTTT	CASSIDVWRTEAFF
TRBV5-1	16	TRBJ2-3	TRBD2	.	TGCGCCAGCAGCTTGCCCCCCCCTAGCGGAGGGGATACGCAGTATTTT	CASSLPPPSGGDTQYF
TRBV28	15	TRBJ1-3	.	once	TGTGCCAGCAGTTTTTCCCAGGGCTCTGGAAACACCATATATTTT	CASSFSQGSGNTIYF
TRBV18	13	TRBJ1-2	.	.	TGTGCCAGCTCACCGAGGGATAACTATGGCTACACCTTC	CASSPRDNYGYTF